The rows below give T cell receptor beta chains drawn from one sample of a study of blood T cell repertoires in COVID-19. This table comes from immunoSEQ multiplex PCR, and its TCRdb copy is limited to in-frame clones, with some not included. The sample holds about 210,000 clones, roughly 86% seen once. What was sequenced was PBMCs or T cells enriched from blood (not recorded which). The source is a man younger than 35 with acute COVID-19. Each CDR3 is given with its conserved first and last residue. Each record gives: clone size, V gene, D gene, J gene, CDR3 DNA, CDR3 protein. A D gene is named only where the DNA matches it firmly. Only part of the rows carry a size: once, few, many, or a class if the clone is expanded.

clone_size: few
v_call: TRBV7-3
d_call: NA
j_call: TRBJ2-7
cdr3_nt: TGTGCCAGCAGCTTATCTCCAGGGATTGCCTACGAGCAGTACTTC
cdr3_aa: CASSLSPGIAYEQYF

clone_size: once
v_call: TRBV9
d_call: TRBD1
j_call: TRBJ2-5
cdr3_nt: TGTGCCAGCAGCGTCACAGGGGGGTACCAAGAGACCCAGTACTTC
cdr3_aa: CASSVTGGYQETQYF

clone_size: NA
v_call: TRBV7-3
d_call: TRBD1
j_call: TRBJ1-5
cdr3_nt: TGTGCCAGCAGCCCGGACAGGGGTAGTCATCAGCCCCAGCATTTT
cdr3_aa: CASSPDRGSHQPQHF

clone_size: NA
v_call: TRBV7-3
d_call: TRBD1
j_call: TRBJ2-3
cdr3_nt: TGTGCCAGCAGCTTAACTAACAGGGGCAGGGATACGCAGTATTTT
cdr3_aa: CASSLTNRGRDTQYF

clone_size: NA
v_call: TRBV3-1/TRBV3-2
d_call: NA
j_call: TRBJ2-2
cdr3_nt: TGTGCCAGCAGCCAAGGAAGGTTAGGGGTCACCGGGGAGCTGTTTTTT
cdr3_aa: CASSQGRLGVTGELFF

clone_size: few
v_call: TRBV30
d_call: NA
j_call: TRBJ1-4
cdr3_nt: TGTGCCTGGTCCGGGGGGGGTGTTGAAAAACTGTTTTTT
cdr3_aa: CAWSGGGVEKLFF

clone_size: NA
v_call: TRBV27
d_call: NA
j_call: TRBJ2-2
cdr3_nt: TGTGCCAGCAGTTTATCGTCGGGGGAGCTGTTTTTT
cdr3_aa: CASSLSSGELFF

clone_size: NA
v_call: TRBV13
d_call: NA
j_call: TRBJ2-7
cdr3_nt: TGTGCCAGCAGTCACGGTATAACCTCCTACGAGCAGTACTTC
cdr3_aa: CASSHGITSYEQYF

clone_size: NA
v_call: TRBV29-1
d_call: TRBD2
j_call: TRBJ2-1
cdr3_nt: TGCAGCGTTGAAGTAATTAAGACTAGCGGGATCTCCTACAATGAGCAGTTCTTC
cdr3_aa: CSVEVIKTSGISYNEQFF

clone_size: NA
v_call: TRBV4-1
d_call: TRBD2
j_call: TRBJ2-7
cdr3_nt: TGCGCCAGCAGCCGGGGACTAGCGGGGACCTACGAGCAGTACTTC
cdr3_aa: CASSRGLAGTYEQYF

clone_size: NA
v_call: TRBV27
d_call: TRBD2
j_call: TRBJ2-1
cdr3_nt: TGTGCCAGCAGTTTCTCGCGGGAGTCGGTGAATGAGCAGTTCTTC
cdr3_aa: CASSFSRESVNEQFF

clone_size: NA
v_call: TRBV10-3
d_call: TRBD2
j_call: TRBJ2-2
cdr3_nt: TGTGCCATCAGTGAGCCCCTCGGACTAGCGGTGAACACCGGGGAGCTGTTTTTT
cdr3_aa: CAISEPLGLAVNTGELFF

clone_size: NA
v_call: TRBV6-1
d_call: NA
j_call: TRBJ1-2
cdr3_nt: TGTGCCAGCAGTGAAGCTTTTCGGCAGGGCGGCTATGGCTACACCTTC
cdr3_aa: CASSEAFRQGGYGYTF

clone_size: NA
v_call: TRBV5-8
d_call: TRBD1
j_call: TRBJ1-5
cdr3_nt: TGTGCCAGCAGCTTCGTCAGGGGGTCGGGCAAGCCCCAGCATTTT
cdr3_aa: CASSFVRGSGKPQHF

clone_size: once
v_call: TRBV2
d_call: TRBD2
j_call: TRBJ2-7
cdr3_nt: TGTGCCAGCAGGTGGGGGGGTAGCGGGAGCAGCTCCGAGCAGTACTTC
cdr3_aa: CASRWGGSGSSSEQYF

clone_size: NA
v_call: TRBV30
d_call: TRBD2
j_call: TRBJ2-3
cdr3_nt: TGTGCCTGGACCTCCCCAGCGGGAGGGGGGGATACGCAGTATTTT
cdr3_aa: CAWTSPAGGGDTQYF

clone_size: NA
v_call: TRBV27
d_call: TRBD2
j_call: TRBJ2-7
cdr3_nt: TGTGCCAGCAGTTCAACGGGACTAGCGGGGAACTCCTACGAGCAGTACTTC
cdr3_aa: CASSSTGLAGNSYEQYF

clone_size: NA
v_call: TRBV10-3
d_call: TRBD2
j_call: TRBJ2-1
cdr3_nt: TGTGCCATCAGCGCTAGCGGATCTAACAATGAGCAGTTCTTC
cdr3_aa: CAISASGSNNEQFF

clone_size: NA
v_call: TRBV29-1
d_call: NA
j_call: TRBJ1-1
cdr3_nt: TGCAGCGTTACACAGGGGAACACTGAAGCTTTCTTT
cdr3_aa: CSVTQGNTEAFF

clone_size: NA
v_call: TRBV9
d_call: NA
j_call: TRBJ2-1
cdr3_nt: TGTGCCAGCAGCGTAGATCTGCTAACCTACAATGAGCAGTTCTTC
cdr3_aa: CASSVDLLTYNEQFF

clone_size: NA
v_call: TRBV30
d_call: TRBD1
j_call: TRBJ2-3
cdr3_nt: TGTGCCTGGGTGCCCAGGGGGAGTCAGGATACGCAGTATTTT
cdr3_aa: CAWVPRGSQDTQYF

clone_size: NA
v_call: TRBV20-1
d_call: NA
j_call: TRBJ2-3
cdr3_nt: TGCAGTGCTAGTCAAGCGGTGCACACAGATACGCAGTATTTT
cdr3_aa: CSASQAVHTDTQYF

clone_size: NA
v_call: TRBV5-5
d_call: TRBD2
j_call: TRBJ2-2
cdr3_nt: TGTGCCAGCAGCGCCGCTAGCGGGAGGGCCGGGGAGCTGTTTTTT
cdr3_aa: CASSAASGRAGELFF

clone_size: once
v_call: TRBV7-2
d_call: NA
j_call: TRBJ1-1
cdr3_nt: TGTGCCAGCAGCTTAGAGACAGGCCCATGGTCTGAAGCTTTCTTT
cdr3_aa: CASSLETGPWSEAFF

clone_size: NA
v_call: TRBV29-1
d_call: TRBD2
j_call: TRBJ2-1
cdr3_nt: TGCAGCGTTGCTGAAGCGGGAGTGGGCTACAATGAGCAGTTCTTC
cdr3_aa: CSVAEAGVGYNEQFF

clone_size: NA
v_call: TRBV19
d_call: TRBD1
j_call: TRBJ1-5
cdr3_nt: TGTGCCAGTAGAGACACAGGGGTTAGCAATCAGCCCCAGCATTTT
cdr3_aa: CASRDTGVSNQPQHF

clone_size: NA
v_call: TRBV19
d_call: TRBD2
j_call: TRBJ2-5
cdr3_nt: TGTGCCAGTAGTATAATCTGGGCTAGCGGGATTGACAGAGAGACCCAGTACTTC
cdr3_aa: CASSIIWASGIDRETQYF

clone_size: NA
v_call: TRBV29-1
d_call: NA
j_call: TRBJ1-1
cdr3_nt: TGCAGCGTAGAGGGCAGGTTGAACACTGAAGCTTTCTTT
cdr3_aa: CSVEGRLNTEAFF